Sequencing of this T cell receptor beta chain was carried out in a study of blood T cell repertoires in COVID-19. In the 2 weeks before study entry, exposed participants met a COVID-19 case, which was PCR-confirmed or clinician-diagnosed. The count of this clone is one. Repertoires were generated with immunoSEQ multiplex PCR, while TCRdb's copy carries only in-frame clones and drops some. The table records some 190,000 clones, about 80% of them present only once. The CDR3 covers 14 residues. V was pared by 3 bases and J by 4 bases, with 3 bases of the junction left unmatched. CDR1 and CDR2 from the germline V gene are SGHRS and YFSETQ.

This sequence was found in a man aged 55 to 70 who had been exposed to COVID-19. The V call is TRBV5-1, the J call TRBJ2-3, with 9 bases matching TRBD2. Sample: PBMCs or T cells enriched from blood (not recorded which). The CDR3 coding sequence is TGCGCCAGCAGCTCGGGACTAGCCTCAGATACGCAGTATTTT. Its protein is CASSSGLASDTQYF.